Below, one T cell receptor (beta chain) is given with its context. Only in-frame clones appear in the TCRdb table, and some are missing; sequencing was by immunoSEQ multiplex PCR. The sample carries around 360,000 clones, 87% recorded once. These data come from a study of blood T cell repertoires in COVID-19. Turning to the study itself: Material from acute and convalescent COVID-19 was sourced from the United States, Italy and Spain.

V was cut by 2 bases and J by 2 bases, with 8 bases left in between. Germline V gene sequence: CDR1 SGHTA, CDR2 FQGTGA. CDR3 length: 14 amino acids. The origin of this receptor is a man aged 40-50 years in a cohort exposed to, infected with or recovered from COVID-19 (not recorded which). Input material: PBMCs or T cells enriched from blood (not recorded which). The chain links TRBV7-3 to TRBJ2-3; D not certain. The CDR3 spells CASSLYGATDTQYF. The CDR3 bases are TGTGCCAGCAGCTTATATGGAGCCACAGATACGCAGTATTTT. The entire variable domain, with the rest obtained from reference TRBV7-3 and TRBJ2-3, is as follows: GAGVSQTPSNKVTEKGKYVELRCDPISGHTALYWYRQSLGQGPEFLIYFQGTGAADDSGLPNDRFFAVRPEGSVSTLKIQRTERGDSAVYLCASSLYGATDTQYFGPGTRLTVL.